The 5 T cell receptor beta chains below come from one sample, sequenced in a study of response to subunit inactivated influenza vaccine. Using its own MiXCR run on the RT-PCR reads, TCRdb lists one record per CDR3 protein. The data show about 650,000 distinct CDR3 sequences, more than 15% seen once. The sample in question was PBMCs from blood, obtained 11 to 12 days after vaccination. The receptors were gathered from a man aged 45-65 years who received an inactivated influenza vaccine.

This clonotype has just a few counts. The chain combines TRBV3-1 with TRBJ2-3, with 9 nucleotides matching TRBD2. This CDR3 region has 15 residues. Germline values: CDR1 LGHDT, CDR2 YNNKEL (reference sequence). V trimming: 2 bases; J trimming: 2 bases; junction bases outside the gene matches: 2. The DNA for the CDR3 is TGTGCCAGCAGCCAATCTAGCGGGACCACAGATACGCAGTATTTT. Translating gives CASSQSSGTTDTQYF.

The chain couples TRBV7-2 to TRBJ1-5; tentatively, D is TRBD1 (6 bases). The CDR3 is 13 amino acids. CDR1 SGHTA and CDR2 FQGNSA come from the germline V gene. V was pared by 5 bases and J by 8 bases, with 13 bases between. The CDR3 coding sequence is TGTGCCAGCAGCCCTAAGGGGGGTAAGCCCCAGCATTTT. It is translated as CASSPKGGKPQHF.

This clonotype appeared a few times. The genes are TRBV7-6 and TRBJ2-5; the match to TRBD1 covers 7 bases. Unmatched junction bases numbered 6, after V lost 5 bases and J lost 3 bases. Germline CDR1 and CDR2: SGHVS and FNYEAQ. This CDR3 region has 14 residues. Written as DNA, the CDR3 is TGTGCCAGCAGCACAGGACAGGTTAAAGAGACCCAGTACTTC. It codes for CASSTGQVKETQYF.

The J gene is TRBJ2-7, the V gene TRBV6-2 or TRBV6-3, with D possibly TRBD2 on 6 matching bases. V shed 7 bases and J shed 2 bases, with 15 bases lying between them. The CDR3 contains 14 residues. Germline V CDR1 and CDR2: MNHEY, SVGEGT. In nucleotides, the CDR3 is TGTGCCAGCACCAGTAGCGCGGGAACCTACGAGCAGTACTTC. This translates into CASTSSAGTYEQYF.

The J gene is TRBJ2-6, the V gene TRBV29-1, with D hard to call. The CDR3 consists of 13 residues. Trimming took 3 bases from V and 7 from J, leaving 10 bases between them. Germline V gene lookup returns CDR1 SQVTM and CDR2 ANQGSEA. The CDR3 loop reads CSVDSSSANVLTF. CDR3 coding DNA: TGCAGCGTTGATAGTTCTTCAGCCAACGTCCTGACTTTC.